This T cell receptor (beta chain) is drawn from a study of OX40 agonist ivuxolimab in advanced cancers. Study-wide background: Treatment of patients was with ivuxolimab, an agonistic anti-OX40 (CD134) antibody.

Germline V CDR1 and CDR2: SGHVS, FQNEAQ. After removal of 6 bases from V and 4 bases from J, the junction contained 17 bases not matched to a gene. There are 19 residues in the CDR3. Produced via immunoSEQ multiplex PCR; TCRdb's table is partial and in-frame only. The profile shows some 70,000 clones, roughly 86% of them singletons. The source of this sequence is an adult with an advanced solid tumor such as melanoma, head and neck, liver or kidney cancer. The gene calls are TRBV7-8 and TRBJ2-7; TRBD2 aligns across 14 bases. Sequenced material: CD4+ or CD8+ T cells sorted from blood, taken in a trial of the OX40 agonist ivuxolimab. The CDR3 protein is CASRRRQITGTSGGYEQYF. Written as DNA, the CDR3 is TGTGCCAGCAGGCGACGACAAATAACCGGGACTAGCGGGGGATACGAGCAGTACTTC.